The 13 T cell receptor beta chains listed next were all sequenced from one sample in a study of cytomegalovirus exposure and HLA in healthy donors. The PCR had 60 Vbeta and 13 Jbeta primers. The assay was immunoSEQ multiplex PCR, and TCRdb's table has in-frame clones only and misses some. The sample shows approximately 150,000 clones, about 78% of them seen only once. The material sequenced was PBMCs. These receptors originate from a woman between 50 and 59 years old in good health and CMV-seropositive.

This clone was found once. This rearrangement joins TRBV6-5 to TRBJ1-1; D is uncertain. Trimming took 5 bases from V and 2 from J, leaving 15 bases between them. Germline CDR1 MNHEY, CDR2 SVGAGI. The CDR3 runs 15 residues. The CDR3 here is CASSPYGPSNTEAFF. For the CDR3, the DNA is TGTGCCAGCAGTCCTTATGGCCCCTCAAACACTGAAGCTTTCTTT.

The J gene is TRBJ2-5, the V gene TRBV7-6, with 14 bases that match TRBD2. CDR1 SGHVS and CDR2 FNYEAQ come from the germline V gene. Trimming cost V 5 bases and J 0 bases; bases outside gene matches: 8. There are 18 residues in the CDR3. The CDR3 loop reads CASSLRLAGGQYQETQYF. CDR3 DNA: TGTGCCAGCAGCCTTCGACTAGCGGGGGGGCAGTACCAAGAGACCCAGTACTTC.

This clone was picked up one time. This chain connects TRBV5-4 to TRBJ1-3; 10 bases line up with TRBD1. CDR1 and CDR2 from the germline V gene are SGHNT and YYREEE (reference sequence). This CDR3 contains 17 residues. J was trimmed by 0 bases and V by 0 bases; bases with no gene match: 3. The CDR3 here is CASSLGDRGFSGNTIYF. DNA for the CDR3: TGTGCCAGCAGCTTGGGGGACAGGGGTTTCTCTGGAAACACCATATATTTT.

The V call is TRBV5-8, the J call TRBJ1-6, with 7 bases lining up with TRBD1. CDR1 is SGHTS and CDR2 is YDEGEE in the germline V gene. This CDR3 is built from 14 residues. The ends lost 3 bases at V and 8 bases at J; junction bases unmatched: 5. CDR3 sequence: CASSWVTGDSPLHF. DNA of the CDR3: TGTGCCAGCAGCTGGGTTACAGGGGATTCACCCCTCCACTTT.

With respect to this clone: Other DNA sequences within the sample encode an identical CDR3. The chain couples TRBV30 to TRBJ1-1; D possibly corresponds to TRBD1 (5 bases). Germline CDR1 GTSNPN, CDR2 SVGIG (reference sequence). Between the trimmed V and J ends, which lost 4 bases and 1 base, there was a span of 7 bases. The CDR3 runs 12 residues. The CDR3 sequence is CAWTQGNTEAFF. The CDR3, as DNA: TGTGCCTGGACTCAGGGGAACACTGAAGCTTTCTTT.

The J gene is TRBJ2-7, the V gene TRBV7-2, with 7 nucleotides matching TRBD2. The CDR3 consists of 12 residues. The V segment lost 7 bases and the J segment 3 bases; nucleotides outside the gene matches: 3. Germline CDR1 SGHTA, CDR2 FQGNSA. The CDR3, as DNA: TGTGCCAGCATCGGGAGGTACTACGAGCAGTACTTC. This gives the protein CASIGRYYEQYF.

This sequence joins TRBV27 and TRBJ2-7; 9 bases are a match to TRBD1. With 2 bases clipped from V and 2 bases from J, the junction kept 4 bases outside the gene matches. Germline V gene sequence: CDR1 MNHEY, CDR2 SMNVEV (reference sequence). The CDR3 is made up of 15 amino acids. Here the CDR3 DNA reads TGTGCCAGCAGTTTAGGGACAGGGAAGGCCTACGAGCAGTACTTC. It is translated as CASSLGTGKAYEQYF.

The genes are TRBV6-1 and TRBJ1-2; TRBD1 aligns across 8 bases. V lost 4 bases to trimming and J lost 8 bases; unmatched junction nucleotides: 9. CDR1 and CDR2 from the germline V gene are MNHNS and SASEGT. The CDR3 consists of 14 residues. Here the CDR3 DNA reads TGTGCCAGCAGTGTGACGGACAGGGATGGAGGCTACACCTTC. This encodes CASSVTDRDGGYTF.

In nucleotides, the CDR3 is TGTGCCAGCAGTGAAGTCTACAGGGGCGAGCAGTTCTTC. Its translation is CASSEVYRGEQFF. The chain joins TRBV6-1 to TRBJ2-1; 7 bases line up with TRBD1. V was pared by 1 base and J by 10 bases, with 4 bases of the junction left unmatched. Germline-derived CDR1 and CDR2 are MNHNS and SASEGT. The CDR3 spans 13 residues.

The chain is built from TRBV5-1 and TRBJ2-7; TRBD1 agrees at 10 bases. J was trimmed by 12 bases and V by 0 bases; bases with no gene match: 3. The CDR3 has 12 amino acids. CDR1 and CDR2 (germline): SGHRS, YFSETQ. CDR3 sequence: CASSLGQGAMYF. CDR3 in DNA: TGCGCCAGCAGCTTGGGACAGGGGGCGATGTACTTC.

This clone was seen once. The chain has TRBV19 and TRBJ2-2; 8 bases match TRBD2. CDR3 length: 16 amino acids. J gave up 2 bases and V 5 bases, and 7 bases lay outside the gene matches. The V gene's germline CDR1 is LNHDA and CDR2 SQIVND (reference sequence). This CDR3 is CASSPSTSGNTGELFF. The CDR3 coding sequence is TGTGCCAGTAGTCCCTCAACTAGCGGAAACACCGGGGAGCTGTTTTTT.

The chain joins TRBV15 to TRBJ2-7; tentatively, D is TRBD2 (5 bases). Germline CDR1 reads LNHNV; CDR2 reads YYDKDF (reference sequence). The V end was cut by 5 bases, the J end by 7 bases, with 21 bases between. The CDR3 sequence is 15 residues long. The CDR3 is CATSAVSGLGWEQYF. CDR3 nucleotide sequence: TGTGCCACCAGCGCTGTCTCTGGACTGGGCTGGGAGCAGTACTTC.

The rearrangement uses TRBV27 and TRBJ2-1; a possible D gene is TRBD2 (7 bases). Per germline, CDR1 MNHEY and CDR2 SMNVEV (reference sequence). CDR3 length: 13 amino acids. V was shortened by 8 bases and J by 8 bases, with 16 bases between the two germline ends. CDR3 amino acids: CASSKTGRDEQFF. The CDR3 DNA sequence: TGTGCCAGCTCTAAAACAGGGAGGGATGAGCAGTTCTTC.